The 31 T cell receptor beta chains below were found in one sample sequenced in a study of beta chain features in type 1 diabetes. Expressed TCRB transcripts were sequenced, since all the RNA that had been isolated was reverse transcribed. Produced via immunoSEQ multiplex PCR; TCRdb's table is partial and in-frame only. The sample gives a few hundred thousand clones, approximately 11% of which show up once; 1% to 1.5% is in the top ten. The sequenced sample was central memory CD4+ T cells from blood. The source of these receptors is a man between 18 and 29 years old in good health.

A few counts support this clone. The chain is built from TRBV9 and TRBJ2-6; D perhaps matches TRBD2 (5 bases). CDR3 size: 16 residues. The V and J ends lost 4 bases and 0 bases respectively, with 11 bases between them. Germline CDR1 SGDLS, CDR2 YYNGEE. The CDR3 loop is CASSPDLSSGANVLTF. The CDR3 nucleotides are TGTGCCAGCAGCCCGGACTTAAGCTCTGGGGCCAACGTCCTGACTTTC.

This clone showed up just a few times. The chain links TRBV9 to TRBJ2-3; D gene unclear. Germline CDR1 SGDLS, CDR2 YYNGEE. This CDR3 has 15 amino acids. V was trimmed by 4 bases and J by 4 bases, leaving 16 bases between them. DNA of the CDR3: TGTGCCAGCAGCTGGACCCCCATTACCCCAGATACGCAGTATTTT. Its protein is CASSWTPITPDTQYF.

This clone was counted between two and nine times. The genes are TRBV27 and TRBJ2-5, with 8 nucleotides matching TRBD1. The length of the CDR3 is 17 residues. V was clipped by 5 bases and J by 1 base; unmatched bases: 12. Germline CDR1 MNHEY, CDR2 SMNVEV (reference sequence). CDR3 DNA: TGTGCCAGCAGTACAAGGACAGGGTATGAGGGCCAAGAGACCCAGTACTTC. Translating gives CASSTRTGYEGQETQYF.

CDR3 residues: CAWDTGQGFTGELFF. In DNA, the CDR3 is TGTGCCTGGGATACGGGACAGGGTTTCACCGGGGAGCTGTTTTTT. J is TRBJ2-2 and V is TRBV30, with TRBD1 matching over 9 bases. J lost 4 bases, V lost 5 bases, and 8 bases had no gene match. Germline V gene data show CDR1 as GTSNPN and CDR2 as SVGIG (reference sequence). The CDR3 is made up of 15 amino acids.

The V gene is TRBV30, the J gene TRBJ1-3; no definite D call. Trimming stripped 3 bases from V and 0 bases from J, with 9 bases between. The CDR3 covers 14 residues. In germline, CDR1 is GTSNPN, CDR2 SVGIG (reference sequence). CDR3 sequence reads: CAWSRLISGNTIYF. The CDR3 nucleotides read TGTGCCTGGAGCCGACTGATCTCTGGAAACACCATATATTTT.

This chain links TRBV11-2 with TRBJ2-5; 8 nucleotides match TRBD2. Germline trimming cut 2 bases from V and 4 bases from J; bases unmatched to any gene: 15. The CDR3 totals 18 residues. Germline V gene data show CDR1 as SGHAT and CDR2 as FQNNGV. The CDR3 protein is CASSLIAGLGSTRETQYF. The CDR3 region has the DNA TGTGCCAGCAGCTTAATCGCGGGACTAGGTTCTACTAGAGAGACCCAGTACTTC.

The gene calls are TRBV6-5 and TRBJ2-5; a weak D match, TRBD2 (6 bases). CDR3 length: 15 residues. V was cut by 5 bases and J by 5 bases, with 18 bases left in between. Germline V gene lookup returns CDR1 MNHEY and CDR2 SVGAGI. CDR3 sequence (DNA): TGTGCCAGCAGTGTCCAACCCGGGAGCGGTGAGACCCAGTACTTC. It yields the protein CASSVQPGSGETQYF.

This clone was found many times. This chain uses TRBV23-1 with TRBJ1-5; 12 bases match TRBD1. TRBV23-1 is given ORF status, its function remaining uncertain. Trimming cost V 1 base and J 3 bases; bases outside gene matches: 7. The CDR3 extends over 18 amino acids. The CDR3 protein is CASSQLGQGASNNQPQHF. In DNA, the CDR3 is TGCGCCAGCAGTCAATTGGGACAGGGGGCATCTAACAATCAGCCCCAGCATTTT.

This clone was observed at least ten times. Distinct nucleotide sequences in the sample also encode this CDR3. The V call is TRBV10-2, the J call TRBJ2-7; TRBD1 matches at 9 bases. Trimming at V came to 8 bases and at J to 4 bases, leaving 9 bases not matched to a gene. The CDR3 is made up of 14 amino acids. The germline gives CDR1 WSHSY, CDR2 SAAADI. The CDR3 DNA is TGCGCCAGCCGACCGGGACAGGGCATATACGAGCAGTACTTC. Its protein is CASRPGQGIYEQYF.

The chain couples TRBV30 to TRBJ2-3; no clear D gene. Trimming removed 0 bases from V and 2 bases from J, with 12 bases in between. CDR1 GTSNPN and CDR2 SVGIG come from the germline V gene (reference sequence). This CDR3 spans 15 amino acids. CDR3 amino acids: CAWSVQAYNTDTQYF. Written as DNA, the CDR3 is TGTGCCTGGAGTGTGCAGGCCTACAACACAGATACGCAGTATTTT.

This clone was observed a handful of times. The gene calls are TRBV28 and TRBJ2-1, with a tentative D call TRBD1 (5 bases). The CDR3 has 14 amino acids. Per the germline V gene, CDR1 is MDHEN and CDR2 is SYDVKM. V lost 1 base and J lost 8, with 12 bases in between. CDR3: CASSLSGRVDEQFF. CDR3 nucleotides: TGTGCCAGCAGTTTATCGGGCAGGGTGGATGAGCAGTTCTTC.

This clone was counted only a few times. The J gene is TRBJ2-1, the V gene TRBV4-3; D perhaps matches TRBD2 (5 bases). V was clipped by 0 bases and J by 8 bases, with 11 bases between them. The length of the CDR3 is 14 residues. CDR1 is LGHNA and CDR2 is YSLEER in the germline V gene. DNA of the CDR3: TGCGCCAGCAGCCAAGATCCGCGGGTTGATGAGCAGTTCTTC. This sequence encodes CASSQDPRVDEQFF.

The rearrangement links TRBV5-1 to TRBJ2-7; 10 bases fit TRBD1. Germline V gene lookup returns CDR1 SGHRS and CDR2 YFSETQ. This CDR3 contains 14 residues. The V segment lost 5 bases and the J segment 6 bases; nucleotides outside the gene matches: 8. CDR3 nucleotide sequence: TGCGCCAGCAGAACCGGGACAGGGGTCTCCGAGCAGTACTTC. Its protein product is CASRTGTGVSEQYF.

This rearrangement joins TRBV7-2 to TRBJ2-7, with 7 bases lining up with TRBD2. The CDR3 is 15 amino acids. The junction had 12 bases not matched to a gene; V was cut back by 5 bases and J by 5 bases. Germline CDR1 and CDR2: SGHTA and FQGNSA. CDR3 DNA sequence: TGTGCCAGCAGCAAGACTAGCAAAAGTGAAAACGAGCAGTACTTC. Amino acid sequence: CASSKTSKSENEQYF.

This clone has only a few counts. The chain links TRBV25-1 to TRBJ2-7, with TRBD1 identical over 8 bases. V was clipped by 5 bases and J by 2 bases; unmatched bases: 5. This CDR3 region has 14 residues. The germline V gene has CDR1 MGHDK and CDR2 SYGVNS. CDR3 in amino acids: CASSKRTGPYEQYF. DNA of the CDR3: TGTGCCAGCAGTAAGAGGACAGGGCCCTACGAGCAGTACTTC.

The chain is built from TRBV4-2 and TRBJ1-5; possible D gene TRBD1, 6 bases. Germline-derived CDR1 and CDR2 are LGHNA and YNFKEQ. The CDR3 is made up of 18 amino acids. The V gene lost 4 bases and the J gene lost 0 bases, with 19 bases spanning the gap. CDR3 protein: CASSPADSPLDSNQPQHF. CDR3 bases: TGTGCCAGCAGCCCGGCGGACAGTCCACTCGATAGCAATCAGCCCCAGCATTTT.

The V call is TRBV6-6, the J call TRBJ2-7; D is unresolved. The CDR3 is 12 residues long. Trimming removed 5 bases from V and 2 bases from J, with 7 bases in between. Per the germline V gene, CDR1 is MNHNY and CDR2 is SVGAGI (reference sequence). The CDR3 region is CASSGRAYEQYF. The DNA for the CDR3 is TGTGCCAGCAGTGGACGGGCCTACGAGCAGTACTTC.

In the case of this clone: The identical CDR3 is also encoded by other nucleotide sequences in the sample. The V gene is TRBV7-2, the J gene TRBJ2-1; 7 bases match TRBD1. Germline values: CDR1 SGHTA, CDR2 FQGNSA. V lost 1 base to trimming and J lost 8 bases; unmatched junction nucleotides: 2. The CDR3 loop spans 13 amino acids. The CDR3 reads CASSLDRGDEQFF. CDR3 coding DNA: TGTGCCAGCAGCTTAGACAGGGGCGATGAGCAGTTCTTC.

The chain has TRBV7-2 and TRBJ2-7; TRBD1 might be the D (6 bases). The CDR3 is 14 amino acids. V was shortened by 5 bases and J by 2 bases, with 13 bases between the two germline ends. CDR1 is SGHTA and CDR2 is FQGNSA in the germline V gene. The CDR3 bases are TGTGCCAGCAGCCTAGGGACAAGCACCTACGAGCAGTACTTC. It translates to CASSLGTSTYEQYF.

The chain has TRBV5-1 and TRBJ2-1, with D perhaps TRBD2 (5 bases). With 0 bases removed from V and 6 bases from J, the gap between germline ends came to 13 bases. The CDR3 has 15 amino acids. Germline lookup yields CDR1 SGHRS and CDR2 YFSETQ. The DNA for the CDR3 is TGCGCCAGCAGCTTGGCGGCTAGCAGTAGCAATGAGCAGTTCTTC. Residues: CASSLAASSSNEQFF.

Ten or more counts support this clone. The CDR3 sequence: CASSLESGGDEQFF. CDR3 nucleotide sequence: TGTGCCAGCAGCTTAGAATCAGGGGGCGATGAGCAGTTCTTC. The chain employs TRBV7-9 and TRBJ2-1, with 8 bases fitting TRBD1. Trimming at V came to 1 base and at J to 8 bases, leaving 4 bases not matched to a gene. The CDR3 has 14 amino acids. Looked up from germline, CDR1 is SEHNR and CDR2 is FQNEAQ (reference sequence).

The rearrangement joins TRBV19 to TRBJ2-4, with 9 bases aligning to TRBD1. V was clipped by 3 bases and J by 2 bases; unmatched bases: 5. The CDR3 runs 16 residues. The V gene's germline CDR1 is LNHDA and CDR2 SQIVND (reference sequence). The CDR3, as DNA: TGTGCCAGTAGTATTACAGGGGGCGCTTCCAAAAACATTCAGTACTTC. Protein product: CASSITGGASKNIQYF.

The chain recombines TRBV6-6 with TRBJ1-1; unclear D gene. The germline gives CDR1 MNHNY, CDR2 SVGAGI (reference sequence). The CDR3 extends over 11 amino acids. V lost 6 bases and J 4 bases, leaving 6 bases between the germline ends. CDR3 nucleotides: TGTGCCAGCAGCCATGGCACTGAAGCTTTCTTT. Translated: CASSHGTEAFF.

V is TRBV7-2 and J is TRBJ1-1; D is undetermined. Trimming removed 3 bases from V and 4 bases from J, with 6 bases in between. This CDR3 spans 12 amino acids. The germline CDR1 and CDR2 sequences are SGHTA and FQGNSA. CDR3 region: CASSFKGTEAFF. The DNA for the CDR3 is TGTGCCAGCAGCTTCAAGGGCACTGAAGCTTTCTTT.

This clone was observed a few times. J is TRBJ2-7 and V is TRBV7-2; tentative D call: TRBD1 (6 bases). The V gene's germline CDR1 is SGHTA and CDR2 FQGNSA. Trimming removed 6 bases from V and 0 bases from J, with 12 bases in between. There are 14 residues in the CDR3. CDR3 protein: CASRKLGGSYEQYF. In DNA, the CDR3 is TGTGCCAGCAGGAAATTAGGGGGCTCCTACGAGCAGTACTTC.

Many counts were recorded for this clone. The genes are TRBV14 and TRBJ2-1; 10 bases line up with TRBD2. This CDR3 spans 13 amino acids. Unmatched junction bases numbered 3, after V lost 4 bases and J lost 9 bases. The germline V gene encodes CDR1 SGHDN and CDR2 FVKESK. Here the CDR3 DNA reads TGTGCCAGCAGCCCGAGACTAGCGGGTGAGCAGTTCTTC. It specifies CASSPRLAGEQFF.

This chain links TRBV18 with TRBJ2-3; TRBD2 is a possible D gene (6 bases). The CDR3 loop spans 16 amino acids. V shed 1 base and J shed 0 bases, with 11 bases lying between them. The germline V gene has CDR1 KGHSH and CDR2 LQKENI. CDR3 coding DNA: TGTGCCAGCTCACCACGATCTAGCGCTAGCACAGATACGCAGTATTTT. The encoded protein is CASSPRSSASTDTQYF.

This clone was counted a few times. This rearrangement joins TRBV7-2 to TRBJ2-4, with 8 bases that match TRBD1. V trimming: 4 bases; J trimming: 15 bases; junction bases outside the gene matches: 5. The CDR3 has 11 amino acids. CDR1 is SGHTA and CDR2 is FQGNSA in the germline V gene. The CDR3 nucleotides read TGTGCCAGCAGCTCACAGGGGGTACCGTACTTC. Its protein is CASSSQGVPYF. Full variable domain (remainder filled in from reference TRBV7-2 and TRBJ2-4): GAGVSQSPSNKVTEKGKDVELRCDPISGHTALYWYRQSLGQGLEFLIYFQGNSAPDKSGLPSDRFSAERTGGSVSTLTIQRTQQEDSAVYLCASSSQGVPYFGAGTRLSVL.

The CDR3 nucleotides are TGTGCCCTCACAGGGTGGGGGATGACAGATACGCAGTATTTT. Translation: CALTGWGMTDTQYF. The chain carries TRBV30 and TRBJ2-3, with D possibly matching TRBD1 (6 bases). V was pared by 8 bases and J by 3 bases, with 18 bases between. This CDR3 has 14 amino acids. CDR1 and CDR2 (germline): GTSNPN, SVGIG (reference sequence).

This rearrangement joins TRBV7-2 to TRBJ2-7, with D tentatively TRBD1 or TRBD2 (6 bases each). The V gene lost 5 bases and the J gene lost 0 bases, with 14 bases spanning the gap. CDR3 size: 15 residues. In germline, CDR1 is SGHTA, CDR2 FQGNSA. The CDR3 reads CASSVQGLPSYEQYF. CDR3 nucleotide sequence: TGTGCCAGCAGCGTACAGGGACTTCCCTCCTACGAGCAGTACTTC.

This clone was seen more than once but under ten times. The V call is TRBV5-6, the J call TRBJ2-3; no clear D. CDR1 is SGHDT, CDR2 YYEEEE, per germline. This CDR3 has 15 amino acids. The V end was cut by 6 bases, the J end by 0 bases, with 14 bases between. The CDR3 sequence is CASNSAVSSTDTQYF. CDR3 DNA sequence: TGTGCCAGCAATTCGGCGGTGTCTAGCACAGATACGCAGTATTTT. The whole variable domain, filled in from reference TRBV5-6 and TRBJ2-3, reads DAGVTQSPTHLIKTRGQQVTLRCSPKSGHDTVSWYQQALGQGPQFIFQYYEEEERQRGNFPDRFSGHQFPNYSSELNVNALLLGDSALYLCASNSAVSSTDTQYFGPGTRLTVL.